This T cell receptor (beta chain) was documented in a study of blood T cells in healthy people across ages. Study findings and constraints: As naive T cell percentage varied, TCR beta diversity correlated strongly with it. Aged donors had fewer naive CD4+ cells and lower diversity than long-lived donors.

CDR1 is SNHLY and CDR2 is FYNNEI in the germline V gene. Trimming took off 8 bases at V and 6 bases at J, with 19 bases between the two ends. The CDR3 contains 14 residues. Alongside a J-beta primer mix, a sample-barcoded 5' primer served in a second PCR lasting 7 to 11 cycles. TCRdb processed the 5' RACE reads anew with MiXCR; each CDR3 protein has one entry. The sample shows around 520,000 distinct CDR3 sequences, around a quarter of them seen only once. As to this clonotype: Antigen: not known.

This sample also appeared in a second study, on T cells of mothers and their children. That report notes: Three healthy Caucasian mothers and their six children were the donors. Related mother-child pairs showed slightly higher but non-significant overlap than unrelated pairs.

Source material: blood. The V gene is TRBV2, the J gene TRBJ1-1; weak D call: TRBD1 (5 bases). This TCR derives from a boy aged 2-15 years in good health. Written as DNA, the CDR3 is TGTGCCAGCCAACTGGGGACGACTAGGGCTGAAGCTTTCTTT. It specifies CASQLGTTRAEAFF.